The 27 T cell receptor beta chains given below trace back to one sample, sequenced in a study of T-cell memory formation after mild COVID-19. TCRdb re-called the 5' RACE reads through MiXCR, storing one row per CDR3 protein. Counted here are about 250,000 distinct CDR3 sequences, 15% occurring once; the ten biggest clones make up 2.1%. The sample taken for sequencing was PBMCs or a T cell subset sorted from them (not recorded which). All receptors come from an adult woman who had mild COVID-19 (a few samples of this study predate the infection). Cell type and time point are not known.

The chain joins TRBV7-3 to TRBJ2-7, with a possible D match to TRBD2 (7 bases). Germline V CDR1 and CDR2: SGHTA, FQGTGA. The CDR3 loop spans 15 amino acids. The ends were cut back, 5 bases at V and 2 bases at J, with 16 bases in the middle. The CDR3 sequence: CASSLEGGAPYEQYF. The CDR3 DNA follows: TGTGCCAGCAGCCTGGAAGGGGGGGCCCCCTACGAGCAGTACTTC. The whole variable domain, remainder taken from reference TRBV7-3 and TRBJ2-7, is GAGVSQTPSNKVTEKGKYVELRCDPISGHTALYWYRQSLGQGPEFLIYFQGTGAADDSGLPNDRFFAVRPEGSVSTLKIQRTERGDSAVYLCASSLEGGAPYEQYFGPGTRLTVT.

This clonotype has at least ten counts. This rearrangement joins TRBV5-1 to TRBJ2-1, with 14 bases lining up with TRBD2. Germline CDR1 and CDR2: SGHRS and YFSETQ. The CDR3 has 14 residues. Trimming removed 7 bases from V and 5 bases from J; junction bases left unmatched: 2. The CDR3 DNA is TGCGCCAGCGGGACTAGCGGGGGCAACAATGAGCAGTTCTTC. It is translated as CASGTSGGNNEQFF.

This clonotype was seen only a few times. The chain uses TRBV20-1 and TRBJ1-2; D gene unclear. Germline V CDR1 and CDR2: DFQATT, SNEGSKA (reference sequence). This CDR3 spans 12 amino acids. V shed 6 bases and J shed 0 bases, with 8 bases lying between them. CDR3 sequence (DNA): TGCAGTGCGAGCAGCACTAACTATGGCTACACCTTC. This gives the protein CSASSTNYGYTF.

In its sample, this clonotype was seen a few times. This chain uses TRBV4-3 with TRBJ2-7; 7 nucleotides agree with TRBD1. The CDR3 spans 16 residues. V lost 0 bases to trimming and J lost 3 bases; unmatched junction nucleotides: 8. The germline V gene has CDR1 LGHNA and CDR2 YSLEER. In DNA form, the CDR3 reads TGCGCCAGCAGCCAAGAAGCTACCCAGGGGGTCTACGAGCAGTACTTC. Translated, it gives CASSQEATQGVYEQYF.

This clonotype was counted between two and nine times. The gene calls are TRBV5-1 and TRBJ2-5; tentative D call: TRBD1 (5 bases). CDR3 length: 16 residues. The V end lost 0 bases, the J end lost 2 bases, and 14 bases lay between the germline ends. Germline CDR1 SGHRS, CDR2 YFSETQ. CDR3 region: CASSLEGVVGQETQYF. In DNA, the CDR3 is TGCGCCAGCAGCTTGGAAGGGGTTGTGGGACAAGAGACCCAGTACTTC.

This chain joins TRBV6-5 and TRBJ1-1; D not resolved. This CDR3 contains 14 residues. V lost 6 bases, J lost 2 bases, and 13 bases lay in between. From germline, CDR1 is MNHEY and CDR2 SVGAGI. DNA for the CDR3: TGTGCCAGCAGACCAAAACCGGGTAACACTGAAGCTTTCTTT. Protein: CASRPKPGNTEAFF.

This clonotype came up many times. This chain connects TRBV5-4 to TRBJ2-7, with 12 bases that match TRBD1. Germline V gene lookup returns CDR1 SGHNT and CDR2 YYREEE (reference sequence). The CDR3 loop spans 16 amino acids. The V gene end was trimmed by 1 base and the J gene end by 4 bases; junction bases not matched to a gene: 6. The chain's CDR3 is CASSLMGQGASYEQYF. The CDR3 coding sequence is TGTGCCAGCAGCTTGATGGGACAGGGGGCGAGTTACGAGCAGTACTTC.

This clonotype was seen a few times. The V and J genes are TRBV19 and TRBJ1-5; D ambiguous. This CDR3 comprises 15 residues. Germline V CDR1 and CDR2: LNHDA, SQIVND (reference sequence). V shed 3 bases and J shed 0 bases, with 9 bases lying between them. This CDR3 reads CASSIVGGSNQPQHF. For the CDR3, the DNA is TGTGCCAGTAGTATTGTCGGCGGTAGCAATCAGCCCCAGCATTTT. Filled out from reference TRBV19 and TRBJ1-5, the complete variable domain reads DGGITQSPKYLFRKEGQNVTLSCEQNLNHDAMYWYRQDPGQGLRLIYYSQIVNDFQKGDIAEGYSVSREKKESFPLTVTSAQKNPTAFYLCASSIVGGSNQPQHFGDGTRLSIL.

The J gene is TRBJ2-1, the V gene TRBV4-2, with a tentative D call TRBD2 (5 bases). Per germline, CDR1 LGHNA and CDR2 YNFKEQ. The CDR3 is 15 amino acids. Trimming cost V 1 base and J 11 bases, with 18 bases left between them. The CDR3 sequence: CASSQGLINGLKQFF. In DNA, the CDR3 is TGTGCCAGCAGCCAAGGCTTGATTAATGGACTTAAGCAGTTCTTC.

The chain uses TRBV2 and TRBJ2-4, with 7 bases identical to TRBD1. J was trimmed by 0 bases and V by 7 bases; bases with no gene match: 12. Germline values: CDR1 SNHLY, CDR2 FYNNEI. The CDR3 is 17 residues long. The CDR3 nucleotides read TGTGCCAGCAAAAAACCGGGACAGCAAACAGCCAAAAACATTCAGTACTTC. The encoded protein is CASKKPGQQTAKNIQYF.

The genes are TRBV15 and TRBJ2-1, with 11 bases lining up with TRBD2. The CDR3 runs to 15 residues. V trimming: 0 bases; J trimming: 9 bases; junction bases outside the gene matches: 4. Germline loops: CDR1 LNHNV, CDR2 YYDKDF (reference sequence). The CDR3, as DNA: TGTGCCACCAGCAGAGATATAGCGGGGGGGCGTGAGCAGTTCTTC. Its protein product is CATSRDIAGGREQFF.

The chain is built from TRBV20-1 and TRBJ1-5, with D perhaps matching TRBD1 (5 bases). V was cut by 0 bases and J by 4 bases, with 10 bases left in between. Germline CDR1 reads DFQATT; CDR2 reads SNEGSKA (reference sequence). This CDR3 comprises 14 residues. CDR3 DNA sequence: TGCAGTGCTAGAGAAAGTTGGGGGAATCAGCCCCAGCATTTT. It encodes CSARESWGNQPQHF.

This clonotype was recorded a few times. This chain connects TRBV7-6 to TRBJ2-1; unclear D gene. Germline V gene sequence: CDR1 SGHVS, CDR2 FNYEAQ. V lost 5 bases and J 4 bases, leaving 21 bases between the germline ends. The CDR3 runs to 17 residues. The CDR3 DNA follows: TGTGCCAGCAGCCGAAACGAAGGAATCCGCGAGTACAATGAGCAGTTCTTC. This encodes CASSRNEGIREYNEQFF.

The chain has TRBV7-6 and TRBJ2-1, with D possibly being TRBD2 (6 bases). This CDR3 contains 15 residues. Per germline, CDR1 SGHVS and CDR2 FNYEAQ. V lost 1 base, J lost 2 bases, and 9 bases lay in between. CDR3 in DNA: TGTGCCAGCAGCTTAGTAGCGGACACCTACAATGAGCAGTTCTTC. Its translation is CASSLVADTYNEQFF.

The CDR3 DNA is TGTGCCAGCAGTTTGGGACTAGCGGGAGGTGCCAAAAACATTCAGTACTTC. Amino acid sequence: CASSLGLAGGAKNIQYF. The rearrangement links TRBV12-3 or TRBV12-4 to TRBJ2-4; TRBD2 agrees at 15 bases. Trimming at V came to 3 bases and at J to 1 base, leaving 1 base not matched to a gene. This CDR3 region has 17 residues.

This clonotype was detected a few times. This chain connects TRBV5-1 to TRBJ2-1; D remains ambiguous. The CDR3 loop spans 14 amino acids. V shed 0 bases and J shed 3 bases, with 7 bases lying between them. CDR1 SGHRS and CDR2 YFSETQ come from the germline V gene. As DNA, the CDR3 is TGCGCCAGCAGCTTGGATCGGAGCTACAATGAGCAGTTCTTC. This encodes CASSLDRSYNEQFF.

This clonotype was picked up a small number of times. This chain uses TRBV7-2 with TRBJ2-3, with TRBD2 matching over 10 bases. The germline V gene encodes CDR1 SGHTA and CDR2 FQGNSA. The CDR3 loop spans 21 amino acids. Trimming cost V 0 bases and J 0 bases; bases outside gene matches: 15. CDR3 nucleotides: TGTGCCAGCAGCTTAGCGGTACTAGCGGGAAAGCCGAGAGCTAGCACAGATACGCAGTATTTT. It specifies CASSLAVLAGKPRASTDTQYF.

This clonotype was detected many times. J is TRBJ1-3 and V is TRBV28; possible D gene TRBD1, 5 bases. The CDR3 is 15 residues long. The V and J ends lost 5 bases and 0 bases respectively, with 11 bases between them. Germline V gene sequence: CDR1 MDHEN, CDR2 SYDVKM. CDR3 sequence reads: CASSLDSLSGNTIYF. CDR3 DNA: TGTGCCAGCAGTCTAGACAGTCTCTCTGGAAACACCATATATTTT.

The chain recombines TRBV15 with TRBJ1-5; 8 positions match TRBD1. This CDR3 is built from 17 residues. V shed 3 bases, J shed 2 bases, and the junction held 9 bases outside the gene matches. Germline lookup yields CDR1 LNHNV and CDR2 YYDKDF (reference sequence). CDR3 nucleotides: TGTGCCACCAGCAGGTCCCCCGGACAGGGAGGCAATCAGCCCCAGCATTTT. This translates into CATSRSPGQGGNQPQHF.

This clonotype occurred a few times. This sequence joins TRBV29-1 and TRBJ2-5; D uncertain. The V gene lost 5 bases and the J gene lost 3 bases, with 13 bases spanning the gap. CDR1 and CDR2 (germline): SQVTM, ANQGSEA. The CDR3 has 13 residues. The CDR3 loop reads CSVRNTREETQYF. The CDR3 nucleotides read TGCAGCGTTCGGAACACCAGAGAAGAGACCCAGTACTTC. The full variable domain, with the rest looked up from reference TRBV29-1 and TRBJ2-5, is SAVISQKPSRDICQRGTSLTIQCQVDSQVTMMFWYRQQPGQSLTLIATANQGSEATYESGFVIDKFPISRPNLTFSTLTVSNMSPEDSSIYLCSVRNTREETQYFGPGTRLLVL.

This clonotype has just a few counts. This chain uses TRBV2 with TRBJ1-1; D is perhaps TRBD1 (6 bases). V lost 4 bases to trimming and J lost 0 bases, with 18 bases between them. Germline V gives CDR1 SNHLY, CDR2 FYNNEI. CDR3 length: 17 amino acids. The CDR3 protein is CASSGPGQFGMNTEAFF. As DNA, the CDR3 is TGTGCCAGCAGTGGCCCTGGACAGTTTGGAATGAACACTGAAGCTTTCTTT. Supplemented by reference TRBV2 and TRBJ1-1, the full variable domain reads EPEVTQTPSHQVTQMGQEVILRCVPISNHLYFYWYRQILGQKVEFLVSFYNNEISEKSEIFDDQFSVERPDGSNFTLKIRSTKLEDSAMYFCASSGPGQFGMNTEAFFGQGTRLTVV.

This clonotype was counted only a few times. The rearrangement links TRBV30 to TRBJ2-1, with a tentative D call TRBD1 (6 bases). There are 13 residues in the CDR3. The germline V and J ends were trimmed by 0 bases and 7 bases, with 10 bases remaining between them. Looked up from germline, CDR1 is GTSNPN and CDR2 is SVGIG (reference sequence). The CDR3 sequence: CAWSVQGRNEQFF. CDR3 nucleotide sequence: TGTGCCTGGAGTGTACAGGGTAGGAATGAGCAGTTCTTC.

This clonotype was found many times. The chain combines TRBV2 with TRBJ2-1, with 9 bases matching TRBD2. Unmatched junction bases numbered 15, after V lost 6 bases and J lost 6 bases. Germline V gives CDR1 SNHLY, CDR2 FYNNEI. CDR3 length: 17 residues. Here the CDR3 DNA reads TGTGCCAGCAGAGTTACTAGCGGGCTACAGCCGGGCAATGAGCAGTTCTTC. This gives the protein CASRVTSGLQPGNEQFF. Supplemented by reference TRBV2 and TRBJ2-1, the full variable domain reads EPEVTQTPSHQVTQMGQEVILRCVPISNHLYFYWYRQILGQKVEFLVSFYNNEISEKSEIFDDQFSVERPDGSNFTLKIRSTKLEDSAMYFCASRVTSGLQPGNEQFFGPGTRLTVL.

This clonotype was seen a handful of times. The chain is built from TRBV7-9 and TRBJ1-2; D uncertain. This CDR3 region has 12 residues. Germline assignment: CDR1 SEHNR and CDR2 FQNEAQ (reference sequence). Trimming stripped 1 base from V and 7 bases from J, with 7 bases between. DNA for the CDR3: TGTGCCAGCAGCTTAGAAAAGGGTGGCTACACCTTC. This translates into CASSLEKGGYTF.

The chain joins TRBV7-6 to TRBJ2-4, with 14 bases lining up with TRBD2. The CDR3 consists of 16 residues. V was clipped by 4 bases and J by 8 bases; unmatched bases: 7. Germline CDR1 and CDR2: SGHVS and FNYEAQ. The CDR3: CASSYGTSGSTDIQYF. The CDR3, as DNA: TGTGCCAGCAGCTACGGGACTAGCGGGAGTACAGACATTCAGTACTTC.

In its sample, this clonotype was seen a few times. This chain links TRBV7-2 with TRBJ1-5; possibly TRBD1 for D (6 bases). Germline V CDR1 and CDR2: SGHTA, FQGNSA. CDR3 length equals 14 residues. V shed 1 base and J shed 9 bases, with 13 bases lying between them. In nucleotides, the CDR3 is TGTGCCAGCAGCTTAGGCAGGGGACGGCCGCCCCAGCATTTT. This codes for CASSLGRGRPPQHF.

This rearrangement joins TRBV20-1 to TRBJ2-3; 8 bases are a match to TRBD2. Trimming at V came to 6 bases and at J to 2 bases, leaving 10 bases not matched to a gene. Germline CDR1 DFQATT, CDR2 SNEGSKA (reference sequence). This CDR3 spans 15 amino acids. The DNA for the CDR3 is TGCAGTGCCCGGGAGGGGGGGCGTTTCACAGATACGCAGTATTTT. Its translation: CSAREGGRFTDTQYF.